This T cell receptor (beta chain) was observed in a study of cytomegalovirus exposure and HLA in healthy donors (dated by TCRdb to the late 2010s). For the study in its entirety: An earlier analysis of several hundred of the donors reported more than 250 Gb of sequence data and around 120 million unique TCR beta sequences from 150 million to 200 million T cells. Approximately 300 gigabases of sequencing data and 75 million to 85 million unique TCR sequences made up an early release that covered about 640 HLA-typed donors. The genetic ancestry cluster associated with self-reported Caucasian donors included about 84% of the roughly 400 genotyped donors. The study aimed to test whether signatures of past pathogen exposure could be identified by cataloging public T cell receptors. Using immunosequencing, the study profiled T cell repertoires from around 680 subjects and related those repertoires to cytomegalovirus serostatus. Along with the approximately 650-subject first cohort, a separate validation cohort of 120 different subjects was used. To predict cytomegalovirus infection status, the study combined high-throughput TCR immunosequencing, statistical association of individual TCRs with disease status, and machine learning. A later analysis re-examined previously published TCR beta repertoires from more than 550 donors and added high-resolution HLA genotyping to investigate patterns of TCR occurrence. The later analysis used no new phenotypic data to find candidate immune exposures, relying instead on TCR beta sequences and their occurrence across donors. An earlier analysis of some 600 of the donors applied high-throughput TCR beta sequencing to assess whether each TCR beta V gene segment acted as functional or pseudogenic. Donor age, sex, ethnicity and CMV serostatus were compiled together with the repertoire data. In a later genetic analysis, genome-wide SNP genotypes for about 55% of the roughly 700 donors were used, and that subset was treated as a discovery cohort. Every discovery cohort repertoire had been produced on one sequencing platform. Class I and class II HLA loci were covered by the typing at four-digit resolution. The number of typed donors differed by locus: roughly 629-640 for A, B, C, DRB1 and DQB1; 500 to 550 for DQA1; 606 for DPA1; and some 430 for DPB1. A handful of DR-DQ haplotypes were handled as single units for association and clustering because linkage in the cohort was strong. On average, around 200,000 unique TCR beta nucleotide sequences were sequenced per donor among a few hundred genotyped donors of the cohort, with roughly 19% of those sequences being non-productive.

The protocol used for the library was the immunoSEQ multiplex PCR assay. For the multiplex PCR, a mixture combining 60 forward primers for TCR Vbeta segments and 13 reverse primers for TCR Jbeta segments was used. A multiplex PCR assay on genomic DNA amplified the CDR3 region of rearranged TCR beta genes. On the Illumina HiSeq System, the amplified TCR beta libraries were sequenced as 87-base-pair reads. Per the authors' processing: Across the 500 to 750 repertoires, a later analysis counted tens of millions of unique TCR beta chains, approximately 12 million of which were shared by at least two donors. A nearest-neighbor algorithm error-corrected the raw reads and collapsed the reads into unique sequences, merging closely related sequences to remove PCR and sequencing errors. To assign V, D and J gene segments, CDR3 sequences were aligned to IMGT reference sequences. For a sequence to be retained, a match of at least six nucleotides was required to both a V gene segment and a J gene segment. A rearrangement was called productive if the CDR3 had no stop codons and remained in frame with V and J, and every other rearrangement was called non-productive. CDR3 was defined according to IMGT convention as the region running from the second conserved V-encoded cysteine to the conserved J-encoded phenylalanine. Sequences without an unambiguous match to a single V gene segment were excluded from the earlier analysis of almost 600 of the donors. An earlier analysis of some 610 of the donors called V segments functional above 56.7% productive rearrangements and segregating when the between-donor standard deviation exceeded 5%. To diagnose cytomegalovirus status from the catalog of TCR beta chain sequences, a statistical classification framework was built. In a later analysis, V and J genes were assigned by comparing TCR nucleotide sequences against IMGT/GENE-DB human TR gene sequences. A later analysis assigned CDR3 sequences and most-parsimonious VDJ recombination scenarios with the TCRdist pipeline. In a later analysis, each TCR beta chain was defined by its CDR3 amino acid sequence together with its V-gene family, and reads lacking a unique V-gene family were excluded. As a way to deal with suspected cross-contamination and a sequencing artifact, a later analysis dropped approximately 570 nucleotide sequences that were highly shared and had low generation probability. In a later analysis, a clonal expansion index for each public chain was calculated from normalized within-repertoire ranks of inferred template counts. A later analysis computed generation probabilities with a VDJ recombination model fitted to out-of-frame rearrangements, and checked the results against IGoR. In a later analysis, TCR-TCR, TCR-HLA and TCR-CMV co-occurrence was scored with hypergeometric tests, and a repertoire-size bias correction was applied to TCR pairs. To estimate false discovery rates, a later analysis permuted the HLA or CMV assignments 20 times. In a later analysis, co-occurring TCRs were grouped using DBSCAN, with TCRdist sequence similarity added in when clustering inside HLA-allele-positive subsets. Repertoires with fewer than 30,000 or more than 120,000 public chains, plus five repertoires with anomalous nucleotide sharing, were excluded from co-occurrence clustering. Entries here come from immuneACCESS through TCRdb and include only in-frame sequences with V and J called. Some clones fail to appear in such tables; in the studies checked, an unresolved V gene covers under half of the shortfall, and the cause of the remainder is unknown. For V, J and clone size, that table is used; D and trimming come from the DNA. This sample holds over 100,000 clones; 83% were observed only once. The leading ten clones occupy around 2.6% of the sample.

What the authors observed across the whole study: Most TCR sequences were observed very rarely across donors, whereas some public TCRs were present in many individuals. The classifier was reported to diagnose cytomegalovirus status with high specificity and sensitivity in both the original and validation cohorts. In a later analysis, some 17,000 TCR beta sequences were associated with specific HLA alleles at a false discovery rate of 0.05. According to a later analysis, TCR association rates differed among HLA loci, with DRB1 alleles showing the most associated TCRs and HLA-C alleles showing the fewest. Because the 87-base-pair reads could not distinguish some IMGT-functional V segments, including TRBV6-2 and TRBV6-3, those segments were excluded. In this cohort, only TCR beta chains were sequenced, and detectable features were limited by the absence of alpha or paired-chain data. The authors suggested that the approach could potentially be extended to other disease states and immunological phenotypes. HLA typing was unavailable for some donors at each locus, so association tests used only the typed subset. In a later genetic analysis, fewer N-insertions in productive TCRs were reported among donors in an Asian-associated ancestry cluster than the approximately 630-donor mean. A further reported finding was that TCR beta sequences accurately predicted the HLA-A and HLA-B alleles for most subjects in the first cohort. In the study, some 160 TCR beta chains were listed as associated with cytomegalovirus. V-gene and J-gene trimming of TCR beta chains was associated with a missense DCLRE1C variant in a later genetic analysis, and the association was replicated in an independent cohort. Because counts were too low, about 17 rarely observed V segments, including chromosome 9 orphons, were excluded from the earlier analysis of under 650 of the donors. A cluster of highly shared sequence variants was judged likely to be a technical artifact of the sequencing pipeline. The only immune exposure information available for the cohort was CMV serostatus. In a later analysis, HLA-associated TCR beta chains showed more clonal expansion and lower generation probabilities than non-associated chains that were equally common. Linkage disequilibrium might explain the correlated functional status among segregating V segments, but an unknown experimental factor could not be excluded. Most CMV-associated TCR beta chains appeared to be HLA-restricted in a later analysis, and the HLA associations seemed to be driven largely by CMV exposure. A later analysis reported that several top co-occurrence clusters appeared linked to parvovirus B19, influenza, CMV and Epstein-Barr virus. When HLA alleles, especially DR and DQ, strongly co-occurred, attributing TCR associations to individual alleles was difficult. Roughly uniform sequencing depth across donors was assumed in presence/absence analyses, although this assumption may not hold. In vitro tests confirmed that a few of the cytomegalovirus-associated TCR beta chains recognize cytomegalovirus antigens. An earlier analysis of several hundred of the donors showed that most TCR beta V segments appeared in productive rearrangements either about 90% or about 30% of the time, which broadly matched IMGT annotations.

Looking up the germline V gene yields CDR1 SGDLS and CDR2 YYNGEE. The CDR3 sequence holds 14 residues, the cysteine and phenylalanine included. This entry keeps only the CDR3 DNA: 42 bases, framed from base 1. V is cut by 4 bases and J by 3 bases, and the space between the germline ends is 13 bases. Remarks on this clone: Its antigen is currently not known. It has no much larger one-base neighbor in the sample; base qualities were not kept.

In total, roughly 670 healthy bone marrow donors made up the cohort. All cohort members were sampled while nominally healthy, although unrecorded immune exposures were likely present. The donor tested CMV seronegative and was one of the 352 seronegative cohort members. Every donor gave a peripheral blood sample, and the peripheral blood mononuclear cells from that sample were used for TCR beta sequencing. The Qiagen DNeasy Blood Extraction Kit was used to extract genomic DNA from the blood cell samples. The TCR sequence derives from a man in his forties in good health and CMV-seronegative. The sample was PBMCs. The chain uses TRBV9 and TRBJ1-2, with no confidently assigned D gene. The CDR3 region has the sequence CASSPGGEDYGYTF. DNA sequence: TGTGCCAGCAGCCCCGGAGGAGAGGACTATGGCTACACCTTC.